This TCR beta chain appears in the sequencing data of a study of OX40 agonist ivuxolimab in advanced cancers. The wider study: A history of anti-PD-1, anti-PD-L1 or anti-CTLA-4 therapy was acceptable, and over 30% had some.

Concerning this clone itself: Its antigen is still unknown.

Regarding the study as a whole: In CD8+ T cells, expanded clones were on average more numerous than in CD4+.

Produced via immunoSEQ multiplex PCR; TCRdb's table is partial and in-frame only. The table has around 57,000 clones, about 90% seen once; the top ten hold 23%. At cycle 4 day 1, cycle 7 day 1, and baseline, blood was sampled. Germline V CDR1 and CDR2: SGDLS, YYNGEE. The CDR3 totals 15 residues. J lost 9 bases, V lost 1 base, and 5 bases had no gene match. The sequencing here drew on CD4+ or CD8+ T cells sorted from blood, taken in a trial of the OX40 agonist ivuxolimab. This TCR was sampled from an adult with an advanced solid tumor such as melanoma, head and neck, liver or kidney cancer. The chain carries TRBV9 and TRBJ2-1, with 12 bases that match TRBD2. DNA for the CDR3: TGTGCCAGCAGCGTACCTAGCGGGGGGGCAATTGAGCAGTTCTTC. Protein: CASSVPSGGAIEQFF.